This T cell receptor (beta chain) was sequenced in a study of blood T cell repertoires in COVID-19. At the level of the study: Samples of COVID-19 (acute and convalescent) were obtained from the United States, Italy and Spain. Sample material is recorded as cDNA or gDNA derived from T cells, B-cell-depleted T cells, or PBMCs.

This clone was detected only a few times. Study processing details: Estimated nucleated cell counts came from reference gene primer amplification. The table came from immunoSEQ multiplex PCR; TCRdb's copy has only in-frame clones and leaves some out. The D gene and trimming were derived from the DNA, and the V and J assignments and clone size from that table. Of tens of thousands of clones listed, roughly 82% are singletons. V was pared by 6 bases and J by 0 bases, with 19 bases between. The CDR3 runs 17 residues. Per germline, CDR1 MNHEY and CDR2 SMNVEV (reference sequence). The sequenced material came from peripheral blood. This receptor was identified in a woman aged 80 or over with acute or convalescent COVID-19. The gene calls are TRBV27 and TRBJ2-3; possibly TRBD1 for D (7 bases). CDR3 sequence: CASRRDSSTSSTDTQYF. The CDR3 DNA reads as TGTGCCAGCAGGCGGGACAGCTCAACGTCTAGCACAGATACGCAGTATTTT.